The rows below give T cell receptor beta chains drawn from one sample of a study of shared clonotypes between healthy human individuals. Method: immunoSEQ multiplex PCR; TCRdb's copy keeps in-frame clones and lacks some. The sample lists around 510,000 clones, approximately 95% seen once, with 0.05% to 0.08% in the top ten. Sample: naive CD4+ T cells sorted from blood. The receptor source for this set is a woman aged 25 to 39 in good health. The conserved cysteine and the conserved F or W are not part of the CDR3 here. The order of the fields is V gene, D gene, J gene, CDR3 protein. D genes are given only for firm matches.

V gene: TRBV28
D gene: TRBD2
J gene: TRBJ2-3
CDR3 protein: ATTPLAGYTDTQY

V gene: TRBV2
D gene: -
J gene: TRBJ2-3
CDR3 protein: ASSGFSAGADTQY

V gene: TRBV5-6
D gene: -
J gene: TRBJ2-6
CDR3 protein: ASSPSSGANVLT

V gene: TRBV5-1
D gene: TRBD2
J gene: TRBJ2-1
CDR3 protein: ASSLALAGTNEQF

V gene: TRBV5-5
D gene: -
J gene: TRBJ2-7
CDR3 protein: ASSSGSYEQY

V gene: TRBV28
D gene: -
J gene: TRBJ2-3
CDR3 protein: ASSFRAGRTDTQY

V gene: TRBV18
D gene: -
J gene: TRBJ1-1
CDR3 protein: ASSLLELAGNTEAF

V gene: TRBV10-2
D gene: -
J gene: TRBJ1-1
CDR3 protein: ASSEEGSNTEAF

V gene: TRBV27
D gene: -
J gene: TRBJ2-3
CDR3 protein: ATRTVSTDTQY

V gene: TRBV9
D gene: -
J gene: TRBJ2-2
CDR3 protein: ASRLTDANTGELF

V gene: TRBV19
D gene: -
J gene: TRBJ1-5
CDR3 protein: ASTRLGRGQPQH

V gene: TRBV6-5
D gene: -
J gene: TRBJ1-3
CDR3 protein: ASSINSGNTIY

V gene: TRBV6-5
D gene: TRBD2
J gene: TRBJ2-3
CDR3 protein: ASKTSGSTDTQY

V gene: TRBV5-4
D gene: -
J gene: TRBJ2-5
CDR3 protein: ASSPAGPSVTQY

V gene: TRBV5-8
D gene: -
J gene: TRBJ1-1
CDR3 protein: ASSQELLNTEAF

V gene: TRBV30
D gene: -
J gene: TRBJ1-1
CDR3 protein: AWGQIVNTEAF

V gene: TRBV27
D gene: TRBD2
J gene: -
CDR3 protein: ASGRTGTSAYEQY

V gene: TRBV11-3
D gene: -
J gene: TRBJ2-7
CDR3 protein: ASSSREPDLEQY

V gene: TRBV9
D gene: TRBD1
J gene: TRBJ2-7
CDR3 protein: ASSPGQGAFYEQY

V gene: TRBV30
D gene: -
J gene: TRBJ1-1
CDR3 protein: AWSVPQGGTEAF

V gene: TRBV7-9
D gene: TRBD1
J gene: TRBJ1-2
CDR3 protein: ASSFPAQGVKGGYT

V gene: TRBV6-1
D gene: TRBD2
J gene: TRBJ2-7
CDR3 protein: ASGPRGRDEQY

V gene: TRBV9
D gene: -
J gene: TRBJ2-2
CDR3 protein: ASSVLTDQTGELF

V gene: TRBV10-1
D gene: TRBD2
J gene: TRBJ2-3
CDR3 protein: ASTAGGTDTQY

V gene: TRBV5-4
D gene: -
J gene: TRBJ2-3
CDR3 protein: ASSQAVHTDTQY

V gene: TRBV28
D gene: TRBD2
J gene: TRBJ2-2
CDR3 protein: ASSSLWGGLAGHTGELF

V gene: TRBV5-1
D gene: -
J gene: TRBJ2-7
CDR3 protein: ASSSEGIEQY

V gene: TRBV6-5
D gene: TRBD1
J gene: -
CDR3 protein: ASSPDRGIYEQY

V gene: TRBV29-1
D gene: -
J gene: TRBJ1-3
CDR3 protein: SVEWRNTIY

V gene: TRBV6-1
D gene: -
J gene: TRBJ2-5
CDR3 protein: ASSDLGRGEQETQY

V gene: TRBV10-1
D gene: TRBD2
J gene: TRBJ2-2
CDR3 protein: ASSEGEREDANTGELF

V gene: TRBV27
D gene: TRBD2
J gene: TRBJ2-7
CDR3 protein: ASSSSGRLSEQY

V gene: TRBV29-1
D gene: -
J gene: TRBJ2-2
CDR3 protein: SGRHGGRGGELF

V gene: TRBV5-1
D gene: -
J gene: TRBJ2-5
CDR3 protein: ASSPEGPQGLLAQY

V gene: TRBV5-1
D gene: -
J gene: TRBJ2-3
CDR3 protein: ASSLFEGDTQY

V gene: TRBV4-1
D gene: -
J gene: TRBJ1-1
CDR3 protein: ASSQDPLDKSAF

V gene: TRBV2
D gene: TRBD2
J gene: TRBJ2-2
CDR3 protein: ASSRTSGSGGELF

V gene: TRBV2
D gene: -
J gene: TRBJ2-2
CDR3 protein: AARTENTGELF

V gene: TRBV5-1
D gene: -
J gene: TRBJ2-5
CDR3 protein: ASSFQETQY

V gene: TRBV28
D gene: TRBD1
J gene: TRBJ2-2
CDR3 protein: ASRQGADPPGELF

V gene: TRBV27
D gene: TRBD1
J gene: TRBJ1-6
CDR3 protein: ASRTGADWNSPLH

V gene: TRBV20-1
D gene: -
J gene: TRBJ1-2
CDR3 protein: SARDNYGYT

V gene: TRBV10-1
D gene: -
J gene: TRBJ2-2
CDR3 protein: ASADRNTGELF

V gene: TRBV18
D gene: -
J gene: TRBJ2-7
CDR3 protein: ASSAGSDYEQY

V gene: TRBV6-1
D gene: -
J gene: TRBJ2-7
CDR3 protein: ASSEAGRGASHEQY